This entry concerns a single TCR beta chain. In the original analysis: Cell counts per sample came from amplifying reference gene primers. Data came from immunoSEQ multiplex PCR; TCRdb stores just in-frame clones and leaves some out. From that table come the V and J calls and clone size; the DNA was used to work out D and trimming. The table has some 78,000 clones, approximately 86% seen once; the top ten hold 4.5% to 6%. Germline CDR1 SNHLY, CDR2 FYNNEI. After removal of 5 bases from V and 2 bases from J, the junction contained 8 bases not matched to a gene. The CDR3 loop spans 15 amino acids. The data derive from a study of blood T cell repertoires in COVID-19. The overall study: Samples representing acute and convalescent COVID-19 were sourced from the United States, Italy and Spain. T cells, B-cell-depleted T cells, or PBMCs provided the cDNA or gDNA that served as material.

The J gene is TRBJ2-5, the V gene TRBV2; 7 nucleotides line up with TRBD2. Input material: peripheral blood. The receptor was isolated from a man aged 50-60 years with active or convalescent COVID-19. The CDR3, as DNA: TGTGCCAGCAGTCTTCTCGGGAGGTATCAAGAGACCCAGTACTTC. Amino acids: CASSLLGRYQETQYF.